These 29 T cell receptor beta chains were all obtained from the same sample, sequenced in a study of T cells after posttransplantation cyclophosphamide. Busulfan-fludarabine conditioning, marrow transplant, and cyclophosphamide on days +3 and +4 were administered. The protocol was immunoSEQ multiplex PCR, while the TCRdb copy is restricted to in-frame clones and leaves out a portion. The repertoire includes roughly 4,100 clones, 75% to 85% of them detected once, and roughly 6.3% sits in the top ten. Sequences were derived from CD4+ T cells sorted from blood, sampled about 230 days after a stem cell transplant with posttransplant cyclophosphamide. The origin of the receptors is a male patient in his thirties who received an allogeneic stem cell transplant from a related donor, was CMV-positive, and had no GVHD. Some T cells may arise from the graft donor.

CDR3 DNA sequence: TGCGCCAGCAGCCAAGGAGTAAGCGGGAGGTTACGTGAGACCCAGTACTTC. It specifies CASSQGVSGRLRETQYF. The gene calls are TRBV4-1 and TRBJ2-5, with TRBD2 identical over 9 bases. With 1 base clipped from V and 5 bases from J, the junction kept 11 bases outside the gene matches. Germline V CDR1 and CDR2: MGHRA, YSYEKL. The CDR3 has 17 residues.

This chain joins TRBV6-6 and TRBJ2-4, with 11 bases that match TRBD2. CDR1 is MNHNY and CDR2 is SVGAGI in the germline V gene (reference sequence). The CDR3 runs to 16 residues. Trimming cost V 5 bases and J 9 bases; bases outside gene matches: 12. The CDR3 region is CASSPDSVAGGGIQYF. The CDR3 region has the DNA TGTGCCAGCAGTCCTGACAGCGTAGCGGGGGGGGGCATTCAGTACTTC.

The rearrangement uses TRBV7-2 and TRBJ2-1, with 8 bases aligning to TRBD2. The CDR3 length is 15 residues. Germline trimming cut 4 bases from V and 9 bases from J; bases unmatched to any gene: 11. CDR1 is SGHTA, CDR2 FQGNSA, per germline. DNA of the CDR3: TGTGCCAGCAGCTCCGGGGGGGGTCGTTCCGCTGAGCAGTTCTTC. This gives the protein CASSSGGGRSAEQFF.

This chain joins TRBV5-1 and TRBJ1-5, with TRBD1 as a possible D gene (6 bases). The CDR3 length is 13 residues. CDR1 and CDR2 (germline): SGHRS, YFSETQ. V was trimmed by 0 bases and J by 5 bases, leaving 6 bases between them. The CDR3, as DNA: TGCGCCAGCAGCTTGGCAGGGGATCAGCCCCAGCATTTT. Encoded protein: CASSLAGDQPQHF.

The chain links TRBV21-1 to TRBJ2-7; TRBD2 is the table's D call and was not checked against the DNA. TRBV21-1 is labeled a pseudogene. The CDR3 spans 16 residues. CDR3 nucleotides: TGTGCCAGCAGCAACACCCCCACAGGCCGCGGAGGGGAGCAGTACTTC. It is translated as CASSNTPTGRGGEQYF.

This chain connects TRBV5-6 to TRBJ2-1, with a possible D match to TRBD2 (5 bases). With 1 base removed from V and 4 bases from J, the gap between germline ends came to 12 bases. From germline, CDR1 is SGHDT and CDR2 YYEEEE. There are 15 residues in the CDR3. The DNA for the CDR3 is TGTGCCAGCAGCTTGAAACTAGTTAGGTACAATGAGCAGTTCTTC. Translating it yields CASSLKLVRYNEQFF.

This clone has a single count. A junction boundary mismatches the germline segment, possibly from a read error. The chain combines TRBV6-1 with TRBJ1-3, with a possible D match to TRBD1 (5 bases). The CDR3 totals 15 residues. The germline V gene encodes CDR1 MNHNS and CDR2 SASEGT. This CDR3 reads CASSEGGGTGNTIYF. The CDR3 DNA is TGTGCCAGCAGTGAAGGGGGGGGGACTGGGAACACCATATATTTT.

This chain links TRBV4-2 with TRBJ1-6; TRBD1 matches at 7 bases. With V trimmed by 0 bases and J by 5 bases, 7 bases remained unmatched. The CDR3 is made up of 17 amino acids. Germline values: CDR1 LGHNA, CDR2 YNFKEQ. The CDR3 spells CASSQDLSQGDNSPLHF. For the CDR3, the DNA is TGTGCCAGCAGCCAAGATCTTTCTCAGGGGGATAATTCACCCCTCCACTTT.

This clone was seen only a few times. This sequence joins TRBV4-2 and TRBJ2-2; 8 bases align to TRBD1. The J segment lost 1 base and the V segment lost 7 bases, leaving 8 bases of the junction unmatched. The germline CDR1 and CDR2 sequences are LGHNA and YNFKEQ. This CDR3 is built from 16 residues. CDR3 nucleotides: TGTGCCAGCACCTCATCCGGGACAGGGAACACCGGGGAGCTGTTTTTT. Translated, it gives CASTSSGTGNTGELFF.

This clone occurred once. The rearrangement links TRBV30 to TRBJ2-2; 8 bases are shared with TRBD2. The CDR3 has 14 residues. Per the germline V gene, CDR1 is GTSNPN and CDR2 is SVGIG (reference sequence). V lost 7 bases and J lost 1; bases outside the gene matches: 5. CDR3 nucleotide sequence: TGTGCCTCTCTAGCGGGTTGGAACACCGGGGAGCTGTTTTTT. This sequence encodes CASLAGWNTGELFF.

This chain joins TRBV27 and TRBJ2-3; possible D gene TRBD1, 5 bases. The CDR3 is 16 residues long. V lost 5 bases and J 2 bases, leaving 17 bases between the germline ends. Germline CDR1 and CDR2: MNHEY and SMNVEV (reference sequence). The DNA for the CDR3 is TGTGCCAGCAGTCCTCAGGGCCTTTTACCCACAGATACGCAGTATTTT. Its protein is CASSPQGLLPTDTQYF.

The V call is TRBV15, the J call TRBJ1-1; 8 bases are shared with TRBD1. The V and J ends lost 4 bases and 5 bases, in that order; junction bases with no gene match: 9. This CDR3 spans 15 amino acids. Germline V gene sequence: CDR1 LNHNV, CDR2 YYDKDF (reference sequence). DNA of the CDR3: TGTGCCACCAGCATAACCTTGACAGGGGCTACTGAAGCTTTCTTT. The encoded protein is CATSITLTGATEAFF. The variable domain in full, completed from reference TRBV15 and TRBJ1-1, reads DAMVIQNPRYQVTQFGKPVTLSCSQTLNHNVMYWYQQKSSQAPKLLFHYYDKDFNNEADTPDNFQSRRPNTSFCFLDIRSPGLGDTAMYLCATSITLTGATEAFFGQGTRLTVV.

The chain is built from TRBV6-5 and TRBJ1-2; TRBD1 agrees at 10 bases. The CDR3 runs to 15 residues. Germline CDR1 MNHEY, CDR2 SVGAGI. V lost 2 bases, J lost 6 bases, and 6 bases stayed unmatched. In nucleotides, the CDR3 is TGTGCCAGCAGTTACAATCCGACAGGGGGCAATGGCTACACCTTC. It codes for CASSYNPTGGNGYTF.

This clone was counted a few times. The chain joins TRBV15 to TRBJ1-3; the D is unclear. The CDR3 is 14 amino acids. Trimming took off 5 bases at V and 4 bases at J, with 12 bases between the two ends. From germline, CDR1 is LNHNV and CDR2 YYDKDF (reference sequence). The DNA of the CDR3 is TGTGCCACCAGCCCACCGCGTCTGGGAAACACCATATATTTT. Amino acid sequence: CATSPPRLGNTIYF.

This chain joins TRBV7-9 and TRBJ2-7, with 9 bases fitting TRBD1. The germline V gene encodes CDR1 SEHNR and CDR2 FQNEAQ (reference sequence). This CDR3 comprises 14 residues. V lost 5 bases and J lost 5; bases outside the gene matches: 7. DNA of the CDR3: TGTGCCAGCAGCCCCTTCCGGACAGGGGACGAGCAGTACTTC. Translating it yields CASSPFRTGDEQYF. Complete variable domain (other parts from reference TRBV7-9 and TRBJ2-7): DTGVSQNPRHKITKRGQNVTFRCDPISEHNRLYWYRQTLGQGPEFLTYFQNEAQLEKSRLLSDRFSAERPKGSFSTLEIQRTEQGDSAMYLCASSPFRTGDEQYFGPGTRLTVT.

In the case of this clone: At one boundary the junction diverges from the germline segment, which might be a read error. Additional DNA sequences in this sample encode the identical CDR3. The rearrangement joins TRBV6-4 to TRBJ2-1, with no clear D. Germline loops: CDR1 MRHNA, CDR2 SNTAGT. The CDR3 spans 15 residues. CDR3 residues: CASSRNTASYNEQFF. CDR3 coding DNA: TGCGCCAGCTCCCGCAACACAGCATCTTACAATGAGCAGTTCTTC.

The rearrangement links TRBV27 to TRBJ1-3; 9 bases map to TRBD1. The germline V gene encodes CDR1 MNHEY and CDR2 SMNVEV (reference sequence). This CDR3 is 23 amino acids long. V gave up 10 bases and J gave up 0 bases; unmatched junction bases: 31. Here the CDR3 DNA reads TGTGCCACAAGACCCCAGGGACATATCCGGACAGGGGCACGACCTTTCTCTGGAAACACCATATATTTT. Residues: CATRPQGHIRTGARPFSGNTIYF.

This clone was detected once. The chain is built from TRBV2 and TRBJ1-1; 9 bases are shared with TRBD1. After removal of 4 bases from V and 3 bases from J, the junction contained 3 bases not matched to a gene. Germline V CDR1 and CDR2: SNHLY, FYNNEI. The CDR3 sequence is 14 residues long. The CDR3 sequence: CASSAWDRDTEAFF. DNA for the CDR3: TGTGCCAGCAGTGCCTGGGACAGGGACACTGAAGCTTTCTTT. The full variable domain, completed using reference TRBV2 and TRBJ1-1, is EPEVTQTPSHQVTQMGQEVILRCVPISNHLYFYWYRQILGQKVEFLVSFYNNEISEKSEIFDDQFSVERPDGSNFTLKIRSTKLEDSAMYFCASSAWDRDTEAFFGQGTRLTVV.

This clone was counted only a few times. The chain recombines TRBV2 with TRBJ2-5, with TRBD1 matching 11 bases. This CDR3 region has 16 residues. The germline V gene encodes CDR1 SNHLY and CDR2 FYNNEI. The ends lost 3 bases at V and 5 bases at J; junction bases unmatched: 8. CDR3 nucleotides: TGTGCCAGCAGTGACTCCGGACAGGGGGCTTGGGAGACCCAGTACTTC. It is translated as CASSDSGQGAWETQYF. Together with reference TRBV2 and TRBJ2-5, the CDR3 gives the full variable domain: EPEVTQTPSHQVTQMGQEVILRCVPISNHLYFYWYRQILGQKVEFLVSFYNNEISEKSEIFDDQFSVERPDGSNFTLKIRSTKLEDSAMYFCASSDSGQGAWETQYFGPGTRLLVL.

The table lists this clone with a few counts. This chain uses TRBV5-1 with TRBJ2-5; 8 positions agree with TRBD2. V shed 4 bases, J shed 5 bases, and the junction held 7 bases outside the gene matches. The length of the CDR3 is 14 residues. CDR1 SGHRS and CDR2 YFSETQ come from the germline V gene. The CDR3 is CASSPLGGVETQYF. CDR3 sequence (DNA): TGCGCCAGCAGCCCACTCGGGGGGGTGGAGACCCAGTACTTC.

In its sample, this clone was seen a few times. CDR3 sequence (DNA): TGTGCCAGTAGTACCCAGGGTAGAGCAACTAATGAAAAACTGTTTTTT. Its translation is CASSTQGRATNEKLFF. This rearrangement joins TRBV19 to TRBJ1-4; tentative D call: TRBD1 (5 bases). Germline CDR1 is LNHDA and CDR2 is SQIVND (reference sequence). Trimming pared 4 bases from V and 0 bases from J, leaving 12 bases between. The CDR3 has 16 residues.

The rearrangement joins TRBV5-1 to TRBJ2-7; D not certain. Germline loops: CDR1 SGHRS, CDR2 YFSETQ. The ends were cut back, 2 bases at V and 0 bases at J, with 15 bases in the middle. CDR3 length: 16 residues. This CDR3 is CASSLLNSESSYEQYF. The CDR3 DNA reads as TGCGCCAGCAGCTTACTGAATTCGGAGAGCTCCTACGAGCAGTACTTC.

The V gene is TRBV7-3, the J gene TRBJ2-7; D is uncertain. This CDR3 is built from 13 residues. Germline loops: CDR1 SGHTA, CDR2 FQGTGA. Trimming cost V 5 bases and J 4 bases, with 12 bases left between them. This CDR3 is CASSPQNGYEQYF. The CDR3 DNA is TGTGCCAGCAGCCCCCAGAATGGTTACGAGCAGTACTTC.

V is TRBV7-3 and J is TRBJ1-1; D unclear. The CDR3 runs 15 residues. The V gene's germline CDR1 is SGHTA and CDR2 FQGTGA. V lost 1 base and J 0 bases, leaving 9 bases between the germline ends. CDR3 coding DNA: TGTGCCAGCAGCTTAATGGGCAGGTTGAACACTGAAGCTTTCTTT. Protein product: CASSLMGRLNTEAFF.

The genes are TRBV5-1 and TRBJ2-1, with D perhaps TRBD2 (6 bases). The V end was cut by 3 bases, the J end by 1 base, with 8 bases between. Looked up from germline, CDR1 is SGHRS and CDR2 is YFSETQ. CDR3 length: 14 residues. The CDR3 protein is CASSWGVSYNEQFF. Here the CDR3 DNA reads TGCGCCAGCAGCTGGGGGGTTTCCTACAATGAGCAGTTCTTC.

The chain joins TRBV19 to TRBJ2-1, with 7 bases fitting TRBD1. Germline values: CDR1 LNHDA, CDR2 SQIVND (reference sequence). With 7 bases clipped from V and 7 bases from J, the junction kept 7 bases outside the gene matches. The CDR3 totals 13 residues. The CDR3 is CASKATGTNEQFF. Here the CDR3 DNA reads TGTGCCAGTAAGGCGACAGGGACGAATGAGCAGTTCTTC. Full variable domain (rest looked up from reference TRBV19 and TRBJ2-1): DGGITQSPKYLFRKEGQNVTLSCEQNLNHDAMYWYRQDPGQGLRLIYYSQIVNDFQKGDIAEGYSVSREKKESFPLTVTSAQKNPTAFYLCASKATGTNEQFFGPGTRLTVL.

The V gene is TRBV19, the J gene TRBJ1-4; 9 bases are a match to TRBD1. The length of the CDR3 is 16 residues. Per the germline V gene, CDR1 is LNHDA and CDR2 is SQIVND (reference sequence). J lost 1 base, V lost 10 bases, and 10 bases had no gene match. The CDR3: CATWTGEGGTNEKLFF. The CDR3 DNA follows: TGTGCCACCTGGACAGGGGAAGGGGGAACTAATGAAAAACTGTTTTTT. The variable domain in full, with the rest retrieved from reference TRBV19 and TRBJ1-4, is DGGITQSPKYLFRKEGQNVTLSCEQNLNHDAMYWYRQDPGQGLRLIYYSQIVNDFQKGDIAEGYSVSREKKESFPLTVTSAQKNPTAFYLCATWTGEGGTNEKLFFGSGTQLSVL.

The chain's CDR3 is CASSSGYEQYF. The CDR3 DNA follows: TGCGCCAGCAGCTCGGGGTACGAGCAGTACTTC. The chain couples TRBV5-1 to TRBJ2-7; D is possibly TRBD2 (5 bases). The CDR3 runs 11 residues. V shed 3 bases and J shed 4 bases, with 5 bases lying between them. CDR1 and CDR2 from the germline V gene are SGHRS and YFSETQ.

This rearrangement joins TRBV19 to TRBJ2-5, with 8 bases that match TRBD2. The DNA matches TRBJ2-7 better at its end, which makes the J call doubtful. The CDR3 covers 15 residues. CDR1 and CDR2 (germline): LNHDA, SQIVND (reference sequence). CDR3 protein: CASSIGRGGSYEQYF. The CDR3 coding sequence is TGTGCCAGTAGTATAGGACGGGGGGGTTCCTACGAGCAGTACTTC.